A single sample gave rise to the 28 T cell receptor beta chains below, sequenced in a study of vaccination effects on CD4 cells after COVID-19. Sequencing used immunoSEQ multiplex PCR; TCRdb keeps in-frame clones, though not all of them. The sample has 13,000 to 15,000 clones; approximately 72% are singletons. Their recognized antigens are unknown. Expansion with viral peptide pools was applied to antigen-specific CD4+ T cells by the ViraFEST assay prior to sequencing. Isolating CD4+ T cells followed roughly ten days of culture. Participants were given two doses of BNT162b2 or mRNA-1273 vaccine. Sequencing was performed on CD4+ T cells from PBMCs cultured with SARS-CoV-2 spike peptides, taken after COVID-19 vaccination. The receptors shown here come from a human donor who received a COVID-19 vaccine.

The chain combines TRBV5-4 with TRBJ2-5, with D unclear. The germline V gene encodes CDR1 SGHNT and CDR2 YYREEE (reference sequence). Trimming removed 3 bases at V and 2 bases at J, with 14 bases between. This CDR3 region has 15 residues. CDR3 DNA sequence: TGTGCCAGCAGCTCCCCCCTTAGTGTTCAAGAGACCCAGTACTTC. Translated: CASSSPLSVQETQYF.

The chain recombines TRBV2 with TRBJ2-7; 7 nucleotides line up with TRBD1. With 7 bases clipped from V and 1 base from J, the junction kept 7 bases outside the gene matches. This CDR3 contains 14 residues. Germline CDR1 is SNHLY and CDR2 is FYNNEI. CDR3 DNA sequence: TGTGCCAGCACTCCGGGACAGCCGTCCTACGAGCAGTACTTC. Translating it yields CASTPGQPSYEQYF.

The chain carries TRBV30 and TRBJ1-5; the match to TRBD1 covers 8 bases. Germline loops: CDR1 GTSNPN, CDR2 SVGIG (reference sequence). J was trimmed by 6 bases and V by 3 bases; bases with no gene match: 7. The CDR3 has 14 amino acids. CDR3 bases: TGTGCCTGGAGGCGACAGGGGCTCGGTCAGCCCCAGCATTTT. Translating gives CAWRRQGLGQPQHF.

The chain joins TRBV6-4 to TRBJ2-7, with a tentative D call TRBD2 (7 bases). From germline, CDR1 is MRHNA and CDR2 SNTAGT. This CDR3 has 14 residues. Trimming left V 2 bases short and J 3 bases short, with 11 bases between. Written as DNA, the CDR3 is TGTGCCAGCAGTGACGGGGGGGCGGGCTACGAGCAGTACTTC. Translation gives CASSDGGAGYEQYF.

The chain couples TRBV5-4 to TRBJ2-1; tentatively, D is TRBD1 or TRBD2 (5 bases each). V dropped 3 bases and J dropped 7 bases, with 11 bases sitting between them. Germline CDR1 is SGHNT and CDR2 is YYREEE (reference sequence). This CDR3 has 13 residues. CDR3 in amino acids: CASSWDGYNEQFF. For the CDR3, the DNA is TGTGCCAGCAGCTGGGACGGGTATAATGAGCAGTTCTTC.

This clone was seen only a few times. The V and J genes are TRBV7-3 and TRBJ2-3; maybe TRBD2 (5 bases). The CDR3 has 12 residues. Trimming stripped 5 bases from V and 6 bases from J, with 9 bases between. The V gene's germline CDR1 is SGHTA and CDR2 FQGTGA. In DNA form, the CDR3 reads TGTGCCAGCAGCCCCTCGGGGGATACGCAGTATTTT. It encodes CASSPSGDTQYF.

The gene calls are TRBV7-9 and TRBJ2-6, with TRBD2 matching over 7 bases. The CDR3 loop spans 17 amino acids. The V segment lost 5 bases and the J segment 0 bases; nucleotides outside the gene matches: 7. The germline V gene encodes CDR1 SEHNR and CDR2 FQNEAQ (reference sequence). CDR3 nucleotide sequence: TGTGCCAGCAGCGTCAGCGGGACCGTCTCTGGGGCCAACGTCCTGACTTTC. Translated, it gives CASSVSGTVSGANVLTF.

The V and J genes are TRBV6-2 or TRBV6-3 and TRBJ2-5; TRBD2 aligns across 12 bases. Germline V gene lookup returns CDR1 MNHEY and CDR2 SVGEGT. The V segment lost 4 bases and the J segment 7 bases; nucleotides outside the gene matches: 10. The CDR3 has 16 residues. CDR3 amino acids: CASSLSSGGAQGTQYF. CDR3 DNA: TGTGCCAGCAGTTTATCTAGCGGGGGGGCGCAGGGGACCCAGTACTTC.

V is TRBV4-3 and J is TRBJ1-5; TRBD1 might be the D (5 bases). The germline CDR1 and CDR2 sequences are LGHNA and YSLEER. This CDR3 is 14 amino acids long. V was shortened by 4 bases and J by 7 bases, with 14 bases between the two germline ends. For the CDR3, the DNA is TGCGCCAGCAGCCCCTCCCTGGGGGGGCAGCCCCAGCATTTT. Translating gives CASSPSLGGQPQHF.

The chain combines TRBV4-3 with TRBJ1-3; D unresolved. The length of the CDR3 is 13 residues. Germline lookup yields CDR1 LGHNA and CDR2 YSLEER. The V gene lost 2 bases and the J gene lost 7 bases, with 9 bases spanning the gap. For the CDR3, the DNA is TGCGCCAGCAGCCAACCTGGGTTCAACACCATATATTTT. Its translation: CASSQPGFNTIYF.

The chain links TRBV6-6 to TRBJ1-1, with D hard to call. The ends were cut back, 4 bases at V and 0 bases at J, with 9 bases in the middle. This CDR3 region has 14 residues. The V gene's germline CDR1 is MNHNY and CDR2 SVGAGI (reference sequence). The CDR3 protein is CASSLELLNTEAFF. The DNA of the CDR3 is TGTGCCAGCAGTTTAGAACTCTTGAACACTGAAGCTTTCTTT.

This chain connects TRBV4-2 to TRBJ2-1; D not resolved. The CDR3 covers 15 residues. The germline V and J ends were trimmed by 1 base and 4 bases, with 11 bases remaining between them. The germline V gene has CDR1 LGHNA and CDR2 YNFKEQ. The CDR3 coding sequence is TGTGCCAGCAGCCAAGGGCTAATAGAGTACAATGAGCAGTTCTTC. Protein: CASSQGLIEYNEQFF.

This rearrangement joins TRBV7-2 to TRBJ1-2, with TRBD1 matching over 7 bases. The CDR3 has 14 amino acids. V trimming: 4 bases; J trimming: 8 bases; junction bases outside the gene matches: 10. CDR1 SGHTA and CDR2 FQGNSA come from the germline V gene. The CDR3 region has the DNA TGTGCCAGCAGCTCGGGACAGAGGTCTTTCGGCTACACCTTC. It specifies CASSSGQRSFGYTF.

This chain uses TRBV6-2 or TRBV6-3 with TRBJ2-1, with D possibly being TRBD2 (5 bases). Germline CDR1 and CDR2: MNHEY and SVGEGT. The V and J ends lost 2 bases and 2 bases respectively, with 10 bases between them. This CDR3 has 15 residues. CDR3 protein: CASSYVGEPYNEQFF. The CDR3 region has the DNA TGTGCCAGCAGTTACGTCGGGGAGCCCTACAATGAGCAGTTCTTC.

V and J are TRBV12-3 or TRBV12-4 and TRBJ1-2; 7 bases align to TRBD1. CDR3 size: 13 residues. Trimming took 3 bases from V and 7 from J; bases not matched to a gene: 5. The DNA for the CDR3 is TGTGCCAGCAGTTTCGGACAGGCCGGTGGCTACACCTTC. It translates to CASSFGQAGGYTF.

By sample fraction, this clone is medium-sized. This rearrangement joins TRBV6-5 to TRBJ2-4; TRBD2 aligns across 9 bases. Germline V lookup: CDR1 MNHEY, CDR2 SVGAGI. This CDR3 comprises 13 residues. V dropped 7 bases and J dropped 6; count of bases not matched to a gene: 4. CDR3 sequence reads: CASKRAGGNIQYF. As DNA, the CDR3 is TGTGCCAGCAAACGAGCGGGGGGAAACATTCAGTACTTC.

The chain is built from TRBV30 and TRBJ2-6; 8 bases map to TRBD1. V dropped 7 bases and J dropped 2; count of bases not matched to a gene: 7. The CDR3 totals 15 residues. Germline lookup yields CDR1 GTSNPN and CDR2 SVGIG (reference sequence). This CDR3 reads CASGGYRAGANVLTF. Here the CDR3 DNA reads TGTGCCTCAGGGGGCTACAGGGCTGGGGCCAACGTCCTGACTTTC.

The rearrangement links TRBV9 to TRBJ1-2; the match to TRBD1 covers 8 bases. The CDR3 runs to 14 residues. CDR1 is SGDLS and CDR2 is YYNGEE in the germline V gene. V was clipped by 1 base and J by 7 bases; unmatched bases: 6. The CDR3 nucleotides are TGTGCCAGCAGCGTAAGAAGGACAGGGAGTGGCTACACCTTC. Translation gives CASSVRRTGSGYTF.

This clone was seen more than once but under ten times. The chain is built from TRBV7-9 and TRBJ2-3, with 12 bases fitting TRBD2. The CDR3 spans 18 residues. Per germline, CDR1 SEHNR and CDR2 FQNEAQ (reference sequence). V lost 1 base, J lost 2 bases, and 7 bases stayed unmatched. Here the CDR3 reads CASSLGRLAGEITDTQYF. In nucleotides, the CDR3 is TGTGCCAGCAGCTTAGGAAGACTAGCGGGGGAGATCACAGATACGCAGTATTTT. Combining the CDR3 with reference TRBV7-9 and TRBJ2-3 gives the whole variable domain DTGVSQNPRHKITKRGQNVTFRCDPISEHNRLYWYRQTLGQGPEFLTYFQNEAQLEKSRLLSDRFSAERPKGSFSTLEIQRTEQGDSAMYLCASSLGRLAGEITDTQYFGPGTRLTVL.

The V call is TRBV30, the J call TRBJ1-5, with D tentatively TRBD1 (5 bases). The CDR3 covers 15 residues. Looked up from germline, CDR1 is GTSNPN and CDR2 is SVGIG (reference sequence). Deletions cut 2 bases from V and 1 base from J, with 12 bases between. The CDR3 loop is CAWSTGTGSNQPQHF. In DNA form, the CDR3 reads TGTGCCTGGAGTACCGGGACGGGAAGCAATCAGCCCCAGCATTTT.

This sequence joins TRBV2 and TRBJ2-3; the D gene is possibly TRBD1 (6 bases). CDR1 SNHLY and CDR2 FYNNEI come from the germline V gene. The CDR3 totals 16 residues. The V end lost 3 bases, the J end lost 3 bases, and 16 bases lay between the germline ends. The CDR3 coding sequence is TGTGCCAGCAGTGACCCCTACAGGGACGCGACAGATACGCAGTATTTT. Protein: CASSDPYRDATDTQYF.

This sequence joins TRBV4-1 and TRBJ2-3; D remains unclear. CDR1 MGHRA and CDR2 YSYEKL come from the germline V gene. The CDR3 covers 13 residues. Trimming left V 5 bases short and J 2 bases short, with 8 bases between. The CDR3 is CASSEHYTDTQYF. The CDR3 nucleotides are TGCGCCAGCAGCGAACACTACACAGATACGCAGTATTTT.

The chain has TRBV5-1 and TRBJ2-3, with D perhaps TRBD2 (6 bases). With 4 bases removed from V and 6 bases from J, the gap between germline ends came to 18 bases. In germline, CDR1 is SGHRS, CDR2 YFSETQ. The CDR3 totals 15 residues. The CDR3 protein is CASSPGEALKDTQYF. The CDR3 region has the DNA TGCGCCAGCAGCCCGGGAGAGGCGTTGAAGGATACGCAGTATTTT.

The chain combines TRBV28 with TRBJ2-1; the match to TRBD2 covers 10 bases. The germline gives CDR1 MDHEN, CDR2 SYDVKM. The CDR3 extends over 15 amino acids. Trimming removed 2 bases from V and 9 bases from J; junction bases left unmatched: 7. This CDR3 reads CASSLGPSGRGEQFF. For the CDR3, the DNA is TGTGCCAGCAGTTTAGGGCCTAGCGGGAGAGGTGAGCAGTTCTTC.

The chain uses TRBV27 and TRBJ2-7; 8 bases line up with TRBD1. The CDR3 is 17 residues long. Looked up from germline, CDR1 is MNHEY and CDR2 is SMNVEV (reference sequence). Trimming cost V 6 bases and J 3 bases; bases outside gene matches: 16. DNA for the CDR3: TGTGCCAGCAGCTCAAGGGCTGGACAGGGCAACTACTACGAGCAGTACTTC. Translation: CASSSRAGQGNYYEQYF.

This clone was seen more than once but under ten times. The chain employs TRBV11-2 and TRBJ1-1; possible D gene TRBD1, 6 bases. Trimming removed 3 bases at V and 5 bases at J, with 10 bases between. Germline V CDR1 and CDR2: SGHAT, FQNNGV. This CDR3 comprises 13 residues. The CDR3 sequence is CASSFQGNTEAFF. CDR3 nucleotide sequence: TGTGCCAGCAGCTTTCAGGGGAATACTGAAGCTTTCTTT.

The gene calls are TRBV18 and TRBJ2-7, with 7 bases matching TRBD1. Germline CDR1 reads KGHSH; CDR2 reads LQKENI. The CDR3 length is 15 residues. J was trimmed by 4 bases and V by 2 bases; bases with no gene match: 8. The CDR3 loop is CASSPSRDSLYEQYF. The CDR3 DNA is TGTGCCAGCTCACCAAGTCGGGACAGTTTATACGAGCAGTACTTC. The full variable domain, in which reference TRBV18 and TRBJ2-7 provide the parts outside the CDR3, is NAGVMQNPRHLVRRRGQEARLRCSPMKGHSHVYWYRQLPEEGLKFMVYLQKENIIDESGMPKERFSAEFPKEGPSILRIQQVVRGDSAAYFCASSPSRDSLYEQYFGPGTRLTVT.

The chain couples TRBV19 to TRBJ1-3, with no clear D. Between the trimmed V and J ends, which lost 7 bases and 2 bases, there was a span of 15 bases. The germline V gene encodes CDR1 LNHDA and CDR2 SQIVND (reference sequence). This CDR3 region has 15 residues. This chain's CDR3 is CASTPLAATGNTIYF. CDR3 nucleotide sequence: TGTGCCAGTACCCCTTTAGCGGCGACTGGAAACACCATATATTTT.